Listed here are 15 T cell receptor beta chains from one sample, sequenced in a study of blood T cell repertoires in COVID-19. This table comes from immunoSEQ multiplex PCR, and its TCRdb copy is limited to in-frame clones, with some not included. The table has hundreds of thousands of clones, approximately 90% seen once. Sequencing was done on a sample of peripheral blood. These receptors came from a woman younger than 30 with acute or convalescent COVID-19.

The rearrangement joins TRBV7-9 to TRBJ2-7; a possible D gene is TRBD2 (5 bases). Germline V gene sequence: CDR1 SEHNR, CDR2 FQNEAQ (reference sequence). Trimming stripped 6 bases from V and 5 bases from J, with 20 bases between. This CDR3 has 15 residues. This CDR3 is CASSPVQGPRDEQYF. CDR3 DNA sequence: TGTGCCAGCAGTCCCGTTCAAGGGCCGCGGGACGAGCAGTACTTC.

V and J are TRBV29-1 and TRBJ2-2; TRBD2 matches at 8 bases. The CDR3 is 15 residues long. The germline CDR1 and CDR2 sequences are SQVTM and ANQGSEA. With V trimmed by 4 bases and J by 4 bases, 8 bases remained unmatched. This CDR3 is CSVGGSGDTTGELFF. The CDR3 coding sequence is TGCAGCGTTGGGGGTAGCGGGGACACCACCGGGGAGCTGTTTTTT.

The chain has TRBV29-1 and TRBJ2-3, with 8 bases aligning to TRBD1. This CDR3 is built from 13 residues. Per germline, CDR1 SQVTM and CDR2 ANQGSEA. With 6 bases clipped from V and 0 bases from J, the junction kept 2 bases outside the gene matches. CDR3 nucleotide sequence: TGCAGCGTCCGGACAGGGAGCACAGATACGCAGTATTTT. It specifies CSVRTGSTDTQYF.

The gene calls are TRBV2 and TRBJ1-1, with D perhaps matching TRBD1 (5 bases). The germline CDR1 and CDR2 sequences are SNHLY and FYNNEI. Trimming removed 7 bases at V and 7 bases at J, with 10 bases between. This CDR3 is 11 amino acids long. CDR3 in DNA: TGTGCCAGCACCGACAGTTTTGAAGCTTTCTTT. It specifies CASTDSFEAFF. The variable domain in full, completed from reference TRBV2 and TRBJ1-1, reads EPEVTQTPSHQVTQMGQEVILRCVPISNHLYFYWYRQILGQKVEFLVSFYNNEISEKSEIFDDQFSVERPDGSNFTLKIRSTKLEDSAMYFCASTDSFEAFFGQGTRLTVV.

The V call is TRBV6-4, the J call TRBJ2-4; no clear D gene. V was cut by 3 bases and J by 5 bases, with 8 bases left in between. Looked up from germline, CDR1 is MRHNA and CDR2 is SNTAGT. The CDR3 loop spans 13 amino acids. DNA for the CDR3: TGTGCCAGCAGTGAAAAAGAGGAAAACATTCAGTACTTC. It translates to CASSEKEENIQYF.

V and J are TRBV2 and TRBJ1-1, with TRBD1 matching over 7 bases. The ends lost 7 bases at V and 5 bases at J; junction bases unmatched: 4. Germline V CDR1 and CDR2: SNHLY, FYNNEI. The CDR3 is made up of 12 amino acids. CDR3 loop: CASTQGWTEAFF. The CDR3 DNA reads as TGTGCCAGCACACAGGGGTGGACTGAAGCTTTCTTT.

The chain employs TRBV7-8 and TRBJ1-5; D uncertain. The CDR3 totals 13 residues. Germline V gives CDR1 SGHVS, CDR2 FQNEAQ. The V end was cut by 5 bases, the J end by 4 bases, with 9 bases between. In DNA, the CDR3 is TGTGCCAGCAGCGCCAGATTTAATCAGCCCCAGCATTTT. This translates into CASSARFNQPQHF.

The chain links TRBV29-1 to TRBJ1-1; D is undetermined. Trimming pared 4 bases from V and 3 bases from J, leaving 12 bases between. From germline, CDR1 is SQVTM and CDR2 ANQGSEA. This CDR3 is built from 13 residues. DNA for the CDR3: TGCAGCGTTGTGCTTCGACACCACACTGAAGCTTTCTTT. Residues: CSVVLRHHTEAFF.

J is TRBJ2-7 and V is TRBV27; 8 nucleotides match TRBD2. CDR1 and CDR2 (germline): MNHEY, SMNVEV (reference sequence). The CDR3 has 17 residues. Trimming cost V 5 bases and J 1 base; bases outside gene matches: 13. The CDR3 DNA follows: TGTGCCAGCAGTCCCCCAAGGGTTAGCGGGGAATCCTACGAGCAGTACTTC. Its protein is CASSPPRVSGESYEQYF.

The rearrangement joins TRBV9 to TRBJ2-3; TRBD2 is a possible D gene (7 bases). Germline V gene lookup returns CDR1 SGDLS and CDR2 YYNGEE. V lost 4 bases to trimming and J lost 5 bases, with 14 bases between them. CDR3 length: 14 residues. The DNA of the CDR3 is TGTGCCAGCAGCCCGGGGGGCCCTCAAGATACGCAGTATTTT. Protein sequence: CASSPGGPQDTQYF. Full variable domain (rest looked up from reference TRBV9 and TRBJ2-3): DSGVTQTPKHLITATGQRVTLRCSPRSGDLSVYWYQQSLDQGLQFLIQYYNGEERAKGNILERFSAQQFPDLHSELNLSSLELGDSALYFCASSPGGPQDTQYFGPGTRLTVL.

The V and J genes are TRBV7-3 and TRBJ2-7, with 7 nucleotides matching TRBD1. The trim removed 3 bases at V and 0 bases at J, leaving 5 bases unmatched. The CDR3 sequence is 15 residues long. Germline CDR1 reads SGHTA; CDR2 reads FQGTGA. The CDR3: CASSLVGQISYEQYF. Written as DNA, the CDR3 is TGTGCCAGCAGCTTGGTGGGACAGATCTCCTACGAGCAGTACTTC.

In regard to this clone: A read error may account for a junction end that differs from germline. The CDR3 spells CATSDFFGVAFF. CDR3 DNA sequence: TGTGCCACCAGCGATTTTTTCGGAGTAGCTTTCTTT. This chain uses TRBV24-1 with TRBJ1-1, with D hard to call. This CDR3 comprises 12 residues. Germline V gene data show CDR1 as KGHDR and CDR2 as SFDVKD.

This chain joins TRBV19 and TRBJ1-5, with D possibly TRBD1 on 5 matching bases. Trimming removed 8 bases at V and 2 bases at J, with 16 bases between. The germline V gene encodes CDR1 LNHDA and CDR2 SQIVND (reference sequence). The CDR3 is 15 residues long. The CDR3 nucleotides are TGTGCCAGTCGCGATTGGCAGGGTGGCAATCAGCCCCAGCATTTT. Its protein product is CASRDWQGGNQPQHF.

The J gene is TRBJ1-1, the V gene TRBV12-5; D uncertain. V was shortened by 0 bases and J by 3 bases, with 17 bases between the two germline ends. Germline values: CDR1 LGHNT, CDR2 FRNRAP. This CDR3 contains 17 residues. CDR3 sequence (DNA): TGTGCTAGTGGTTTGGTTTGGGAGGCCTCCGGGGACACTGAAGCTTTCTTT. Its translation: CASGLVWEASGDTEAFF.

The V and J genes are TRBV3-1 (or the pseudogene TRBV3-2) and TRBJ1-2; D uncertain. Germline CDR1 reads LGHDT; CDR2 reads YNNKEL (reference sequence). With 1 base removed from V and 6 bases from J, the gap between germline ends came to 9 bases. The CDR3 has 13 amino acids. For the CDR3, the DNA is TGTGCCAGCAGCCAAGGTTGGCCCCATGGCTACACCTTC. Its protein is CASSQGWPHGYTF.